In its sample, the clone carrying this T cell receptor (beta chain) was seen a few times. Antigen specificity is unknown. From the reads, TCRdb called clonotypes with MiXCR, one entry per CDR3 protein. The sample consists of approximately 500,000 distinct CDR3 sequences, 16% of them appearing once. This specimen belongs to a study of T cell repertoires in cytomegalovirus infection. Across the study: Based on public TCR beta signatures, there were indications of CMV infection and of a matching HLA type.

Germline V gene data show CDR1 as LNHDA and CDR2 as SQIVND (reference sequence). Trimming pared 5 bases from V and 2 bases from J, leaving 13 bases between. The CDR3 sequence is 15 residues long. Study-level points and caveats: People with CMV and the relevant HLA were identified by cumulative public TCR beta family frequency.

Sequences were obtained from CD8+ T cells from PBMCs. The chain carries TRBV19 and TRBJ2-1, with TRBD2 as a possible D gene (5 bases). This TCR derives from a human donor in good health (CMV status not recorded). Some clones in this sample may be carry-over from other donors' samples. Here the CDR3 DNA reads TGTGCCAGTAGTTGGGGAGCGGCAACCTACAATGAGCAGTTCTTC. Its translation: CASSWGAATYNEQFF.